This note documents a single T cell receptor (beta chain) sequence. Germline V gene lookup returns CDR1 MRHNA and CDR2 SNTAGT. The CDR3 has 14 amino acids. V dropped 2 bases and J dropped 5 bases, with 12 bases sitting between them. The data belong to a study of PD-L1 blockade in urothelial cancer. Study details: Prior chemotherapy regimens per patient numbered 0 to 3.

The time point: peripheral blood 6 weeks after treatment start. TCRdb keeps only in-frame clones here, not all; method: immunoSEQ multiplex PCR. The table has approximately 40,000 clones, around nine tenths seen once. The sequence was obtained from a man aged 55 to 69 with urothelial cancer. The material was PBMCs, obtained around atezolizumab (anti-PD-L1) treatment. The V and J genes are TRBV6-4 and TRBJ2-5; maybe TRBD1 (7 bases). In DNA form, the CDR3 reads TGTGCCAGCAGTGACGGAGGGGGCGCGGAGACCCAGTACTTC. Encoded protein: CASSDGGGAETQYF.